Included here is one T cell receptor beta chain sequence, with context. The sample belongs to a study of shared clonotypes between healthy human individuals. V trimming: 4 bases; J trimming: 8 bases; junction bases outside the gene matches: 5. In germline, CDR1 is SQVTM, CDR2 ANQGSEA. This CDR3 is built from 13 residues. Measured with immunoSEQ multiplex PCR; TCRdb has only the in-frame clones, and not every one. Found here are about 990,000 clones, approximately 80% of them singletons; the top ten hold roughly 0.55%. The TCR comes from a man aged 18 to 30 in good health. Some clones in this sample may be carry-over from other donors' samples. The gene calls are TRBV29-1 and TRBJ2-3, with 11 nucleotides matching TRBD2. Sequences were obtained from memory CD4+ T cells from PBMCs. The subset is: CD45RA-negative fraction. CDR3 bases: TGCAGCGTTGTGACTAGCGGGGCTGCTACGCAGTATTTT. Translation gives CSVVTSGAATQYF.